The source of this T cell receptor (beta chain) is a study of beta chain features in type 1 diabetes. Findings of the study overall: Sequencing used cDNA, and cells with high TCR expression could therefore be over-represented. PCR might favor shorter templates, equally in patients and controls. People with Type 1 diabetes carried modestly yet significantly shorter TCRB CDR3s in all four CD4+ subsets. The similarity of naive, central memory and Treg TCRB repertoires appeared greater among patients than among healthy donors.

V dropped 6 bases and J dropped 4 bases, with 19 bases sitting between them. Germline CDR1 MGHRA, CDR2 YSYEKL. CDR3 length: 15 residues. This clone was seen more than once but under ten times. Its target is unknown. Sequencing targeted expressed TCRB transcripts, as all isolated RNA had been reverse transcribed. The data were produced by immunoSEQ multiplex PCR, yet TCRdb's version contains in-frame clones alone and is incomplete. The sample carries under 300,000 clones, approximately 15% recorded once. The source of this sequence is a man aged 25-45 years with type 1 diabetes. What was sequenced was naive CD4+ T cells from blood. V gene TRBV4-1 combines with J gene TRBJ2-7; D might be TRBD2 (6 bases). CDR3 sequence (DNA): TGCGCCAGCAGTCCCGGAGGCGGAGGAGGGTACGAGCAGTACTTC. Translated, it gives CASSPGGGGGYEQYF.